A single sample gave rise to the 23 T cell receptor beta chains below, sequenced in a study of blood T cell repertoires in COVID-19. The assay was immunoSEQ multiplex PCR, and TCRdb's table has in-frame clones only and misses some. The sample contains hundreds of thousands of clones, about 83% of which appear only once. The specimen was PBMCs or T cells enriched from blood (not recorded which). The receptors derive from a woman aged 45-60 years who had been exposed to COVID-19.

The rearrangement uses TRBV14 and TRBJ1-2, with 9 bases lining up with TRBD1. There are 15 residues in the CDR3. V was pared by 4 bases and J by 4 bases, with 7 bases of the junction left unmatched. The germline gives CDR1 SGHDN, CDR2 FVKESK. CDR3 loop: CASSRVGQGSYGYTF. Here the CDR3 DNA reads TGTGCCAGCAGCCGAGTGGGACAGGGATCCTATGGCTACACCTTC.

This clone occurred a few times. This chain connects TRBV7-9 to TRBJ2-7, with a tentative D call TRBD2 (5 bases). Trimming removed 4 bases at V and 3 bases at J, with 16 bases between. The length of the CDR3 is 15 residues. The germline V gene has CDR1 SEHNR and CDR2 FQNEAQ (reference sequence). This chain's CDR3 is CASSSPREIGYEQYF. The CDR3 coding sequence is TGTGCCAGCAGCTCCCCCCGGGAAATAGGCTACGAGCAGTACTTC.

V gene TRBV3-1 (or the pseudogene TRBV3-2) combines with J gene TRBJ2-5; D is perhaps TRBD2 (5 bases). Germline values: CDR1 LGHDT, CDR2 YNNKEL (reference sequence). This CDR3 has 11 residues. V lost 8 bases, J lost 5 bases, and 9 bases lay in between. CDR3 residues: CASVRRETQYF. CDR3 nucleotide sequence: TGTGCCAGCGTTAGGAGGGAGACCCAGTACTTC.

This chain connects TRBV25-1 to TRBJ1-1; TRBD1 might be the D (6 bases). Trimming stripped 6 bases from V and 0 bases from J, with 11 bases between. CDR3 length: 14 residues. Looked up from germline, CDR1 is MGHDK and CDR2 is SYGVNS. CDR3 nucleotide sequence: TGTGCCAGCAGGGGGGGGCCGATGAACACTGAAGCTTTCTTT. It specifies CASRGGPMNTEAFF.

In this sample, this clone turned up a few times. The chain recombines TRBV19 with TRBJ2-7, with D possibly matching TRBD2 (5 bases). Germline lookup yields CDR1 LNHDA and CDR2 SQIVND (reference sequence). Trimming stripped 4 bases from V and 8 bases from J, with 15 bases between. This CDR3 is 13 amino acids long. As DNA, the CDR3 is TGTGCCAGTAGTAAGGCCCCCCGGGGTCAGCAGTACTTC. Translated, it gives CASSKAPRGQQYF.

The chain uses TRBV12-3 or TRBV12-4 and TRBJ1-1; D gene ambiguous. V was cut by 7 bases and J by 4 bases, with 13 bases left in between. The CDR3 is made up of 13 amino acids. CDR3 DNA sequence: TGTGCCAGCACCCAAGGAGATGGCACTGAAGCTTTCTTT. Protein product: CASTQGDGTEAFF.

This clone was seen only once. This chain links TRBV7-8 with TRBJ2-7, with 11 nucleotides matching TRBD2. The V segment lost 4 bases and the J segment 3 bases; nucleotides outside the gene matches: 11. The length of the CDR3 is 17 residues. The germline V gene encodes CDR1 SGHVS and CDR2 FQNEAQ. The CDR3 nucleotides read TGTGCCAGCAGCTCACCTCTTAGCGGGGGGGCGTTCTACGAGCAGTACTTC. Translated: CASSSPLSGGAFYEQYF.

The rearrangement links TRBV10-2 to TRBJ1-2; D might be TRBD1 (6 bases). V lost 2 bases and J lost 8, with 15 bases in between. Germline V gene data show CDR1 as WSHSY and CDR2 as SAAADI. The CDR3 is 14 residues long. CDR3 loop: CASSEKLQGMGYTF. In DNA form, the CDR3 reads TGCGCCAGCAGTGAGAAACTCCAGGGGATGGGCTACACCTTC.

The chain joins TRBV29-1 to TRBJ1-2; D unresolved. The germline gives CDR1 SQVTM, CDR2 ANQGSEA. The CDR3 totals 12 residues. Trimming removed 7 bases from V and 2 bases from J, with 11 bases in between. CDR3 DNA: TGCAGCGGCACGACGGGGAACTATGGCTACACCTTC. Translation: CSGTTGNYGYTF. The complete variable domain, with remaining parts taken from reference TRBV29-1 and TRBJ1-2, reads SAVISQKPSRDICQRGTSLTIQCQVDSQVTMMFWYRQQPGQSLTLIATANQGSEATYESGFVIDKFPISRPNLTFSTLTVSNMSPEDSSIYLCSGTTGNYGYTFGSGTRLTVV.

The V call is TRBV19, the J call TRBJ1-5, with TRBD1 matching over 10 bases. Trimming removed 5 bases from V and 1 base from J; junction bases left unmatched: 5. CDR3 length: 16 residues. Germline V gives CDR1 LNHDA, CDR2 SQIVND (reference sequence). CDR3 coding DNA: TGTGCCAGTAGTCCCAGGACAGGGGGGAGCAATCAGCCCCAGCATTTT. It yields the protein CASSPRTGGSNQPQHF.

The chain couples TRBV10-3 to TRBJ1-3; D might be TRBD1 (6 bases). Germline V gene data show CDR1 as ENHRY and CDR2 as SYGVKD. The V end lost 6 bases, the J end lost 4 bases, and 13 bases lay between the germline ends. The length of the CDR3 is 14 residues. The CDR3 is CAISPGTHGNTIYF. The CDR3 nucleotides are TGTGCCATCAGCCCCGGGACACACGGAAACACCATATATTTT.

This clone was seen only a few times. V and J are TRBV28 and TRBJ2-5; 10 positions match TRBD1. V lost 7 bases, J lost 4 bases, and 12 bases stayed unmatched. The CDR3 extends over 16 amino acids. The germline CDR1 and CDR2 sequences are MDHEN and SYDVKM. CDR3 in amino acids: CASTTRDRGQLETQYF. In nucleotides, the CDR3 is TGTGCCAGCACCACTAGAGACAGGGGGCAATTAGAGACCCAGTACTTC.

The rearrangement links TRBV9 to TRBJ1-5, with D maybe TRBD1 (5 bases). This CDR3 has 14 residues. V lost 2 bases and J 7 bases, leaving 13 bases between the germline ends. From germline, CDR1 is SGDLS and CDR2 YYNGEE. In DNA form, the CDR3 reads TGTGCCAGCAGCGTTGGGGGGGTCGGCCAGCCCCAGCATTTT. This encodes CASSVGGVGQPQHF. Based on the CDR3 plus reference TRBV9 and TRBJ1-5, the full variable domain is DSGVTQTPKHLITATGQRVTLRCSPRSGDLSVYWYQQSLDQGLQFLIQYYNGEERAKGNILERFSAQQFPDLHSELNLSSLELGDSALYFCASSVGGVGQPQHFGDGTRLSIL.

This chain uses TRBV15 with TRBJ1-5; weak D call: TRBD1 (5 bases). CDR1 and CDR2 from the germline V gene are LNHNV and YYDKDF (reference sequence). V dropped 3 bases and J dropped 4 bases, with 7 bases sitting between them. The CDR3 has 13 amino acids. The CDR3 sequence: CATSSNRNQPQHF. CDR3 sequence (DNA): TGTGCCACCAGCAGTAACAGGAATCAGCCCCAGCATTTT.

The chain couples TRBV15 to TRBJ1-1; possibly TRBD1 for D (5 bases). This CDR3 has 13 residues. Per germline, CDR1 LNHNV and CDR2 YYDKDF (reference sequence). V lost 1 base and J lost 6, with 9 bases in between. CDR3 DNA: TGTGCCACCAGCAGAGGGGAGGGGCCTGAAGCTTTCTTT. Amino acid sequence: CATSRGEGPEAFF.

The chain employs TRBV7-9 and TRBJ2-3; TRBD1 agrees at 7 bases. With 2 bases clipped from V and 5 bases from J, the junction kept 7 bases outside the gene matches. The CDR3 runs 15 residues. Germline V gives CDR1 SEHNR, CDR2 FQNEAQ (reference sequence). The CDR3, as DNA: TGTGCCAGCAGCTTACTAGGGGGCGAAGGAGATACGCAGTATTTT. Residues: CASSLLGGEGDTQYF.

This chain links TRBV3-1 (or the pseudogene TRBV3-2) with TRBJ1-6; TRBD1 aligns across 10 bases. The CDR3 sequence is 18 residues long. CDR1 is LGHDT, CDR2 YNNKEL, per germline (reference sequence). J lost 2 bases, V lost 4 bases, and 8 bases had no gene match. Here the CDR3 reads CASSPGQGGNPYNSPLHF. The CDR3 DNA is TGTGCCAGCAGCCCTGGACAGGGGGGGAACCCCTATAATTCACCCCTCCACTTT.

Note on this clone: The sample holds other DNA sequences that translate to the same CDR3. This chain links TRBV10-1 with TRBJ2-5; a weak D match, TRBD1 (5 bases). Germline CDR1 reads WNHNN; CDR2 reads SYGVQD (reference sequence). The CDR3 extends over 15 amino acids. V was cut by 0 bases and J by 2 bases, with 10 bases left in between. CDR3 protein: CASSESGRGQETQYF. The DNA of the CDR3 is TGCGCCAGCAGTGAGTCGGGTAGGGGACAAGAGACCCAGTACTTC.

This clone was detected only once. This rearrangement joins TRBV12-3 or TRBV12-4 to TRBJ1-1; no clear D gene. V lost 2 bases and J 0 bases, leaving 4 bases between the germline ends. This CDR3 comprises 13 residues. The CDR3 reads CASSLIMNTEAFF. The CDR3 nucleotides read TGTGCCAGCAGTTTAATCATGAACACTGAAGCTTTCTTT.

This chain uses TRBV3-1 (or the pseudogene TRBV3-2) with TRBJ2-5; 7 bases line up with TRBD2. Germline trimming cut 0 bases from V and 3 bases from J; bases unmatched to any gene: 13. The CDR3 contains 18 residues. The germline gives CDR1 LGHDT, CDR2 YNNKEL (reference sequence). The chain's CDR3 is CASSQEKLAAVGEETQYF. The DNA for the CDR3 is TGTGCCAGCAGCCAAGAAAAGCTAGCGGCGGTTGGGGAAGAGACCCAGTACTTC.

CDR3 in DNA: TGTGCCAGGGGGACAGGAAGCCTTATGAACACCGGGGAGCTGTTTTTT. This translates into CARGTGSLMNTGELFF. The chain recombines TRBV7-9 with TRBJ2-2; TRBD1 aligns across 8 bases. The V segment lost 9 bases and the J segment 1 base; nucleotides outside the gene matches: 10. The CDR3 is 16 amino acids. Per germline, CDR1 SEHNR and CDR2 FQNEAQ (reference sequence).

This clone was detected only once. The chain joins TRBV6-1 to TRBJ2-4; 7 bases line up with TRBD2. This CDR3 spans 13 amino acids. The junction had 4 bases not matched to a gene; V was cut back by 2 bases and J by 9 bases. Germline V gene lookup returns CDR1 MNHNS and CDR2 SASEGT. The CDR3 region has the DNA TGTGCCAGCAGTGAACGGGGGGATGCCATTCAGTACTTC. It specifies CASSERGDAIQYF.

The chain recombines TRBV24-1 with TRBJ2-3; a possible D gene is TRBD1 (8 bases). Germline V gene data show CDR1 as KGHDR and CDR2 as SFDVKD. V lost 5 bases to trimming and J lost 1 base, with 12 bases between them. The CDR3 runs to 15 residues. The CDR3 spells CATSVTGGGTDTQYF. The DNA for the CDR3 is TGTGCCACCAGTGTTACAGGGGGGGGCACAGATACGCAGTATTTT.